The entry below describes one TCR beta chain. Antigen unknown. The data derive from a study of cytomegalovirus exposure and HLA in healthy donors. General study findings and limits: CMV antigen specificity of three CMV-associated chains was confirmed in vitro.

CDR1 and CDR2 (germline): KGHSH, LQKENI. This CDR3 contains 13 residues. Between the trimmed V and J ends, which lost 5 bases and 8 bases, there was a span of 13 bases. Primers included in the PCR were 60 Vbeta and 13 Jbeta primers. TCRdb's table, derived via immunoSEQ multiplex PCR, lists solely in-frame clones and lacks some. The data hold 110,000 to 150,000 clones, with around 80% observed a single time. This TCR derives from a female donor in good health and CMV-seronegative. The sample comprised PBMCs. V usage is TRBV18 and J usage is TRBJ2-1; D call uncertain. CDR3 sequence (DNA): TGTGCCAGCTCAAAGGAAGACTGGGATGAGCAGTTCTTC. Protein sequence: CASSKEDWDEQFF.